This T cell receptor (beta chain) is drawn from a study of T-cell memory formation after mild COVID-19 (dated by TCRdb to the early 2020s). Concerning the study at large: TCR sequence clusters from the two donors were largely donor specific. The cohort was made up of two young adult volunteers, one female and one male, who were previously healthy. T-cell clones expanding and contracting after mild COVID-19 in two donors were tracked by longitudinal TCRalpha and TCRbeta repertoire sequencing.

Results and caveats for the whole study, not just this receptor: Some responding clones were found in pre-infection memory, which suggests that pre-existing cross-reactive memory T cells took part in the SARS-CoV-2 response. From day 15 to 85, contracting clones showed balanced CD4/CD8 phenotypes, whereas a second wave of clones that expanded from day 15 to 37 leaned towards CD4+. The second-wave clones that peaked on day 37 were not confirmed to be SARS-CoV-2 specific. Contracting CD4+ clones were located mainly in the CM and EM memory subsets, whereas CD8+ clones were found to be enriched in EMRA. The study covered only a couple of mild cases, and larger cohorts including severe cases with pre-infection samples were considered necessary.

CDR1 and CDR2 are drawn from the germline V gene: SGHTA, FQGNSA. Ends trimmed: V by 5 bases, J by 0 bases; bases unmatched to a gene: 3. The cysteine opens and the phenylalanine closes a CDR3 of 15 amino acids. Only the CDR3 DNA stays, 45 bases, in frame from base 1. Ficoll-Paque density gradient centrifugation was the method used to isolate PBMCs. As to this clonotype: Its antigen is unknown. Nothing much larger sits one base from this clone, and base qualities are not available.

Sequencing relied on an Illumina NovaSeq 6000. TCRalpha and TCRbeta cDNA libraries were constructed by 5'RACE with constant-segment primers, with sample barcodes and unique molecular identifiers being introduced. Trizol reagent was used to extract RNA from every sample. Library amplification was performed in two PCR steps, and a second sample barcode and Illumina TruSeq adapters were introduced in the second step. The libraries were sequenced on an Illumina NovaSeq using 2 x 150 bp paired-end reads. From the authors' description of their analysis: The reads were demultiplexed and collapsed into UMI-guided consensus sequences using migec v1.2.7. Using mixcr v2.1.11, the UMI consensuses were aligned to TRA and TRB V and J templates and assembled into clonotypes. A clonotype was counted as expanded or contracted only when both edgeR and NoisET called the clonotype significant, with the noise models trained on biological replicates. For edgeR calls, a false discovery rate-adjusted p below 0.01 and a log2 fold-change threshold of 1 were applied. As an exploratory analysis of dynamics, max-normalized trajectories of the 1000 most abundant clonotypes were examined with PCA combined with hierarchical clustering. Separately sequenced CD4+ and CD8+ repertoires were used to assign the CD4 or CD8 phenotype of responding clones. The public sequencing data were trimmed at Q25 with fastp and processed into clonotypes with MiXCR by TCRdb, which kept only in-frame beta chains. Records with the same CDR3 protein are collapsed into one entry carrying the most frequent genes and DNA. TCRdb's processing, not the study's, gives the V and J calls here. The sample table holds over 300,000 distinct CDR3 sequences, of which about 20% were seen once. Jointly, the top ten make up 21% of the sample.

The TCR was taken from a man between 18 and 29 years old who had mild COVID-19 (a few samples of this study predate the infection). The sample titles of this study are shuffled in the database, so cell type and time point are left out; the donor was told from shared clones. The V gene is TRBV7-2 and the J gene is TRBJ2-2; 7 bases in the junction line up with TRBD2. Sequenced input: PBMCs or a T cell subset sorted from them (not recorded which). CDR3 region: CASSPTSANTGELFF. The nucleotides read TGTGCCAGCAGCCCCACTAGCGCGAACACCGGGGAGCTGTTTTTT.